This TCR beta chain was recorded in a study of cytomegalovirus exposure and HLA in healthy donors. Germline CDR1 is LGHNT and CDR2 is FRNRAP. Trimming removed 6 bases from V and 10 bases from J, with 13 bases in between. This CDR3 spans 12 amino acids. Use of 60 Vbeta and 13 Jbeta primers characterized the PCR. TCRdb's copy holds only in-frame clones and misses some; the assay was immunoSEQ multiplex PCR. The repertoire holds around 170,000 clones, with just under 80% as singletons. This clonotype originated in a woman in her forties in good health and CMV-seropositive. The sequenced sample consisted of PBMCs. The chain carries TRBV12-5 and TRBJ2-1; maybe TRBD1 (5 bases). The chain's CDR3 is CASGYTRTEQFF. Written as DNA, the CDR3 is TGTGCTAGTGGATATACAAGGACAGAGCAGTTCTTC. Together with reference TRBV12-5 and TRBJ2-1, the CDR3 gives the full variable domain: DARVTQTPRHKVTEMGQEVTMRCQPILGHNTVFWYRQTMMQGLELLAYFRNRAPLDDSGMPKDRFSAEMPDATLATLKIQPSEPRDSAVYFCASGYTRTEQFFGPGTRLTVL.